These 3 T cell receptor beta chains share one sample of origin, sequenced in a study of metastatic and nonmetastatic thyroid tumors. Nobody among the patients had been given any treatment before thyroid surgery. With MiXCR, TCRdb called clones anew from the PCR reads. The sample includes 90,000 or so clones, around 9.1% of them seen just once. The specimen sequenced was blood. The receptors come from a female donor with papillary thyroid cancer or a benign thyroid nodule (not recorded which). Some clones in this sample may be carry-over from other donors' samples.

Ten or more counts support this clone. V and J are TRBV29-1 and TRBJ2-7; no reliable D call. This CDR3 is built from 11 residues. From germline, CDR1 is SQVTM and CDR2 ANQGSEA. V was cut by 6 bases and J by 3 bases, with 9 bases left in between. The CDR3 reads CSVVTGYEQYF. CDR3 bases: TGCAGCGTAGTCACGGGCTACGAGCAGTACTTC.

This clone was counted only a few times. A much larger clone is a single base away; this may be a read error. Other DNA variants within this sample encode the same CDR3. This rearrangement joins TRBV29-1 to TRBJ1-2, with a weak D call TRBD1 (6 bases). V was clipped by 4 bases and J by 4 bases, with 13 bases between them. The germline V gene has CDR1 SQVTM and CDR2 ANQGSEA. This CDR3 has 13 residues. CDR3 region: CSVASGVGYGYTF. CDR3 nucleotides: TGCAGCGTTGCGTCAGGGGTCGGCTATGGCTACACCTTC.

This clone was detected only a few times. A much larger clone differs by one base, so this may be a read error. The CDR3 DNA sequence: TGTGCCACCGGACAGGGGAGCCAGCCCCAGCATTTT. Translated, it gives CATGQGSQPQHF. This chain uses TRBV19 with TRBJ1-5, with TRBD1 identical over 9 bases. From germline, CDR1 is LNHDA and CDR2 SQIVND (reference sequence). V shed 10 bases, J shed 7 bases, and the junction held 5 bases outside the gene matches. The CDR3 sequence is 12 residues long.